A single T cell receptor (beta chain) is shown here with its context. These data originate in a study of shared clonotypes between healthy human individuals. Some clones are missing from TCRdb's copy, which holds only in-frame ones; the method was immunoSEQ multiplex PCR. The repertoire includes about 1.1 million clones, approximately 77% of them detected once, and 0.7% to 0.95% sits in the top ten. In germline, CDR1 is LNHDA, CDR2 SQIVND (reference sequence). This CDR3 has 13 amino acids. The ends were cut back, 3 bases at V and 5 bases at J, with 10 bases in the middle. The source is a man aged 18-30 years in good health. Some clones in this sample may be carry-over from other donors' samples. What was sequenced was memory CD4+ T cells from PBMCs. Documented subset: CD45RA-negative fraction. This chain links TRBV19 with TRBJ1-2; perhaps TRBD1 as D (5 bases). The CDR3 loop is CASSIQGGYGYTF. CDR3 coding DNA: TGTGCCAGTAGTATCCAGGGAGGATATGGCTACACCTTC. Complete variable domain (other parts from reference TRBV19 and TRBJ1-2): DGGITQSPKYLFRKEGQNVTLSCEQNLNHDAMYWYRQDPGQGLRLIYYSQIVNDFQKGDIAEGYSVSREKKESFPLTVTSAQKNPTAFYLCASSIQGGYGYTFGSGTRLTVV.